This T cell receptor beta chain is drawn from a study of T cells in Graves' hyperthyroidism and ophthalmopathy. At least ten counts were recorded for this clonotype. There were TCR beta CDR3 regions amplified from RNA transcripts. A set of HTBI primers served as the primers for a first-round RT-PCR of the TCR CDR3. TCRdb used MiXCR to reprocess the multiplex PCR reads, holding one entry per CDR3 protein. The sample lists nearly 600,000 distinct CDR3 sequences, roughly 13% occurring once. Uncontrolled infection, other autoimmune disease, pregnancy or lactation led to exclusion. Clinical symptoms, serum thyroxine, TRAb, thyroid ultrasound and orbital computed tomography established diagnosis. The sequence was collected from a woman aged 30 to 39 with Graves' hyperthyroidism that later progressed to Graves' ophthalmopathy. Sequencing used blood.

The CDR3 DNA reads as TGTGCCAGTAGTATGGGACAGGGCCCGGCTGATACGCAGTATTTT. Translating it yields CASSMGQGPADTQYF. The chain uses TRBV19 and TRBJ2-3, with 9 bases aligning to TRBD1. V was pared by 3 bases and J by 6 bases, with 7 bases of the junction left unmatched. The CDR3 has 15 residues. Germline lookup yields CDR1 LNHDA and CDR2 SQIVND (reference sequence).